The present entry profiles one T cell receptor beta chain with its context. This receptor's antigen is unknown. Per-nucleotide qualities are absent, and no much larger clonotype sits a single base away. The data stem from a study of graft-versus-host responses after intestinal transplantation (dated by TCRdb to the early 2020s). In the study overall: Multivisceral, liver-intestinal, or isolated intestinal transplants were received by the recipients. The cohort enrolled 20 to 30 intestinal transplant recipients, one of whom was a retransplant, and a few patients without pretransplant specimens were excluded. Rather than going through the commercial service, samples from a few later patients were sequenced in-house on an Illumina MiSeq and processed with MiXCR. Donor T cell macrochimerism was defined as a peak of at least 4% donor T cells among recipient peripheral blood mononuclear cells. All recipients received anti-thymocyte globulin induction followed by maintenance tacrolimus and steroids for around 3 years. Alloreactive clones were identified by sequencing pre-transplant mixed lymphocyte reaction products and comparing them with unstimulated pre-transplant donor and recipient T cells. Graft-versus-host and host-versus-graft alloreactive T cell clones were tracked in the graft, circulation and bone marrow after intestinal transplantation using bulk TCR-beta CDR3 sequencing. The study at large found these results: Early after transplant, peak levels of circulating GvH clones were associated with declines in HvG clones. In patients with donor T cell macrochimerism, the allografts had high GvH to HvG T cell clonal ratios. GvH clones were detected in recipient bone marrow, and some of these GvH clones were observed earlier in ileal mucosa or blood, consistent with an intestinal mucosal origin. The conclusions were limited by the relatively low number and heterogeneity of the intestinal transplant patients.

Library generation was performed with the immunoSEQ multiplex PCR assay. For most patients, genomic DNA was isolated with the Qiagen DNeasy Blood and Tissue Kit and sent frozen to Adaptive Biotechnologies for TCR sequencing. For most patients, genomic DNA was subjected to high-throughput TCR-beta CDR3 sequencing by Adaptive Biotechnologies. Processing in the source paper ran as follows. TCR sequencing data were retrieved from Adaptive's ImmunoSEQ software for 15 to 20 patients, whereas a few other patients were processed with MiXCR and VDJtools. To correct CD4 versus CD8 sorting errors, any sequence found in both subsets at a frequency ratio below 5:1 was removed. CDR3 nucleotide sequences shared between donor and recipient were removed because their origin could not be assigned. Alloreactive clones required at least 2-fold expansion over unstimulated cells and minimum CFSE-low frequency of 0.002% (template counts) or 0.001% (read counts). A clone was considered mappable if detected in the sequenced pre-transplant spleen, lymph node, or MLR CFSE-low populations of the donor or recipient. The cumulative frequency of alloreactive clones was calculated as a percentage of all sequences, weighted by copy number. In TCRdb, the immuneACCESS table is reduced to in-frame sequences with V and J assigned. These tables do not hold every clone; where another copy was compared, an unresolved V gene accounts for under half, and the others remain unexplained. The V and J calls and clone size are taken from that table; D and trimming were inferred from the DNA. The sample data list roughly 120,000 clones, and more than 80% of these were observed just once. 0.23% of the sample is taken by the ten largest.

CDR1 MNHNS and CDR2 SASEGT were looked up in the germline V gene. The junction carries 12 bases between V and J, which are trimmed by 1 base and 6 bases respectively. The CDR3 runs 15 residues from the cysteine to the phenylalanine. Solely the CDR3 DNA is kept, with 45 bases framed from the first base. The time point label corresponds to: cells obtained before transplantation from donor or recipient. CD3+CD4+ and CD3+CD8+ populations were FACS-sorted from unstimulated pre-transplant donor and recipient cells taken from spleen or lymph nodes. The sample in question was unstimulated CD4+ T cells sorted from spleen or lymph node cells, obtained before transplant. Recombination connected TRBV6-1 to TRBJ2-2, with no confident D gene call. The receptor was derived from a human donor who was the organ donor for an intestinal transplant. The DNA reads TGTGCCAGCAGTGAAGTAGTCAGGTCTCCCGGGGAGCTGTTTTTT. Its translation reads: CASSEVVRSPGELFF.